The T cell receptor (beta chain) described here comes from a study of T-cell reconstitution after alpha-beta-depleted transplantation in children. This clonotype was picked up a small number of times. Preparing the TCRbeta library involved the use of unique molecular identifiers. MiXCR was run by TCRdb on the PCR reads, yielding one entry per CDR3 protein. This sample has some 590,000 distinct CDR3 sequences, with roughly a tenth found just once. CDR1 MDHEN and CDR2 SYDVKM come from the germline V gene. The CDR3 runs 13 residues. V lost 4 bases, J lost 8 bases, and 11 bases lay in between. The sequenced sample was PBMCs from the stem cell graft donor, obtained from the stem cell graft. The origin of this receptor is a human donor who donated a stem cell graft to a child with acute myeloid leukemia. This chain joins TRBV28 and TRBJ1-4; tentatively, D is TRBD1 (6 bases). The CDR3 DNA reads as TGTGCCAGCAGTTCGGGGGCAGGGGAAAAACTGTTTTTT. Translated, it gives CASSSGAGEKLFF.